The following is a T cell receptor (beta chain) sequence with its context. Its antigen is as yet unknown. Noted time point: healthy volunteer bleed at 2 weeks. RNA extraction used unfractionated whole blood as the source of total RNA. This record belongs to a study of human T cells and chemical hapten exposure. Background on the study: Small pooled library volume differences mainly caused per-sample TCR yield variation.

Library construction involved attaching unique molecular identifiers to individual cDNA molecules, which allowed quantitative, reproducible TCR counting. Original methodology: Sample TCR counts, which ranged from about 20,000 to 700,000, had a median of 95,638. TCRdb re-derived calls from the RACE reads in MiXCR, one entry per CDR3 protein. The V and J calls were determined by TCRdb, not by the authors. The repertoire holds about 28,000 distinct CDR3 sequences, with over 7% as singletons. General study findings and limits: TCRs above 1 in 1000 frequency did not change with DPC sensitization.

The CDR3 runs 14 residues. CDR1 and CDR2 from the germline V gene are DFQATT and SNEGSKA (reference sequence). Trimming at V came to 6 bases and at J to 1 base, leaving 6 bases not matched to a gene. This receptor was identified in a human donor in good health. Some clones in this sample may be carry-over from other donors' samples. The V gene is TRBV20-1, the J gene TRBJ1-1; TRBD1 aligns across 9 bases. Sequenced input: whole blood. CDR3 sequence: CSAKTGGRNTEAFF. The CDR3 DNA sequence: TGCAGTGCCAAGACAGGGGGAAGGAACACTGAAGCTTTCTTT.